This TCR beta chain stems from a study of T-cell reconstitution after alpha-beta-depleted transplantation in children. Whole-study findings and limits: Alpha-beta T cells present about two months after transplant were reported to originate from several hundred expanded graft clones. Hyperexpanded clones declined; after one year, newly produced T cells mostly supplied diversity. Surviving recipient cells, namely T cells and thymic progenitors, were the source of high day-60 TCRbeta diversity in some patients.

In germline, CDR1 is LGHNA, CDR2 YSLEER. The CDR3 contains 19 residues. V was pared by 2 bases and J by 4 bases, with 15 bases of the junction left unmatched. TCRbeta library construction was performed incorporating unique molecular identifiers. TCRdb re-called the PCR reads with MiXCR, one entry per CDR3 protein. Of approximately 400,000 distinct CDR3 sequences in the sample, around 15% were seen once. Concerning this clonotype: The target antigen is unknown.

Sequencing was performed on PBMCs, mostly from graft donor cells, taken 360 days after TCRalphabeta/CD19-depleted stem cell transplant. The TCR comes from a boy younger than two who had a stem cell transplant for Wiskott-Aldrich syndrome, so the T cells may come from the graft donor. The rearrangement uses TRBV4-3 and TRBJ2-2; 8 bases fit TRBD2. The CDR3 sequence: CASSQSSLTGTSGTGELFF. The CDR3, as DNA: TGCGCCAGCAGCCAATCTTCTTTGACCGGGACTAGTGGCACCGGGGAGCTGTTTTTT.